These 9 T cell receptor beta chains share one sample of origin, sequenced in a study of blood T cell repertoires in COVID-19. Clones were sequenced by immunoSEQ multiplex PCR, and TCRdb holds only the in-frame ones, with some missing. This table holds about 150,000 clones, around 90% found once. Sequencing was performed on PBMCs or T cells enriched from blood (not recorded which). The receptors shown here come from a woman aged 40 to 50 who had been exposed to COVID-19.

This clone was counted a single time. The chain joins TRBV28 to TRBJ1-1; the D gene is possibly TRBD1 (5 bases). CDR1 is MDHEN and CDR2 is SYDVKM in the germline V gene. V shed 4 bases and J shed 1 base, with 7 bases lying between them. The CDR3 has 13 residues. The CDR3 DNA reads TGTGCCAGCAGTTACACAGGGAACACTGAAGCTTTCTTT. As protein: CASSYTGNTEAFF.

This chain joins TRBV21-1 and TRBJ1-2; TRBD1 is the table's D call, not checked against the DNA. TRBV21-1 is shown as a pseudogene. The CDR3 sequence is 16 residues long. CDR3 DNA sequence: TGTGCCAGCAGCAAAGCGCCGACAGGGTGGATCTATGGCTACACCTTC. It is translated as CASSKAPTGWIYGYTF.

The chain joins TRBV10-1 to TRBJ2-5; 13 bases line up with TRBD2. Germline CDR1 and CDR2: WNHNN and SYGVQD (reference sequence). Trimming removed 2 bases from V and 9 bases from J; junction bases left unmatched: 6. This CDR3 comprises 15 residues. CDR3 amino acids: CASSEGLAGAQPQYF. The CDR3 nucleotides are TGCGCCAGCAGTGAGGGACTAGCGGGGGCCCAACCCCAGTACTTC.

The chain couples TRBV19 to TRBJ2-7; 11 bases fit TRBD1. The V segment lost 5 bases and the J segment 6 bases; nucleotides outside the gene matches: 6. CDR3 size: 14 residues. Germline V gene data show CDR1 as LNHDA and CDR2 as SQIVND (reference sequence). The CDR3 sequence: CASSPRTGGGEQYF. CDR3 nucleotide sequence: TGTGCCAGTAGTCCAAGGACAGGGGGCGGCGAGCAGTACTTC.

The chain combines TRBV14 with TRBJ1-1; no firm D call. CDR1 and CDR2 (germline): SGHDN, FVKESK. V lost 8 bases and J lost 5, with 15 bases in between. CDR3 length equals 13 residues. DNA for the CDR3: TGTGCCAGCGCTCGATCACGGGGTACTGAAGCTTTCTTT. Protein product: CASARSRGTEAFF. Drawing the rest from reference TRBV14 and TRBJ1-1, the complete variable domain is EAGVTQFPSHSVIEKGQTVTLRCDPISGHDNLYWYRRVMGKEIKFLLHFVKESKQDESGMPNNRFLAERTGGTYSTLKVQPAELEDSGVYFCASARSRGTEAFFGQGTRLTVV.

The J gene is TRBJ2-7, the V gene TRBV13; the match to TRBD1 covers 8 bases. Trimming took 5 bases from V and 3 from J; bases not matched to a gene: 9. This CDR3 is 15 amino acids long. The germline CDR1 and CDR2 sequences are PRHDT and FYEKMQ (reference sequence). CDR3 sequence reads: CASSGWTGLDYEQYF. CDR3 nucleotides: TGTGCCAGCAGCGGATGGACAGGGTTAGACTACGAGCAGTACTTC.

This CDR3 is CASSVGGQGSGYTF. The DNA for the CDR3 is TGTGCCAGCAGCGTAGGGGGACAGGGGAGCGGCTACACCTTC. The rearrangement uses TRBV9 and TRBJ1-2; TRBD1 agrees at 10 bases. This CDR3 is built from 14 residues. CDR1 is SGDLS and CDR2 is YYNGEE in the germline V gene. With V trimmed by 0 bases and J by 8 bases, 4 bases remained unmatched.

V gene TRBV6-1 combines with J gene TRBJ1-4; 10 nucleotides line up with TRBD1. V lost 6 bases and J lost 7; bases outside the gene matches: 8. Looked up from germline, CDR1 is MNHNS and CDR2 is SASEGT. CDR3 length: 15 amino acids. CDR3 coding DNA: TGTGCCAGCAGGCCCGACAGGGGGCGCCTTGAAAAACTGTTTTTT. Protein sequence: CASRPDRGRLEKLFF.

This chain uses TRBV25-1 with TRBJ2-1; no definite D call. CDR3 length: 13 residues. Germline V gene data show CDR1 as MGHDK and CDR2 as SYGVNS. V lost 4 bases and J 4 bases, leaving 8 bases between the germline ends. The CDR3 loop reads CASSGSNYNEQFF. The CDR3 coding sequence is TGTGCCAGCAGTGGCAGTAATTACAATGAGCAGTTCTTC.